This paragraph reports one T cell receptor (beta chain). Its target is unknown. The CDR3 covers 13 residues. Germline V lookup: CDR1 LNHDA, CDR2 SQIVND (reference sequence). The V end lost 5 bases, the J end lost 3 bases, and 8 bases lay between the germline ends. The primer mix had 60 Vbeta and 13 Jbeta primers. The assay was immunoSEQ multiplex PCR, and TCRdb's table has in-frame clones only and misses some. The sample gives 100,000 to 150,000 clones, over 70% of which show up once; over 2.5% is in the top ten. These data come from a study of cytomegalovirus exposure and HLA in healthy donors. Study-level results: Donor immune exposure was known only as CMV serostatus.

The chain combines TRBV19 with TRBJ2-1; a weak D match, TRBD1 (5 bases). The clonotype comes from a woman aged 45-59 years in good health and CMV-seronegative. Sequencing was done on a sample of PBMCs. CDR3 sequence: CASSQQDYNEQFF. The DNA for the CDR3 is TGTGCCAGTAGTCAACAGGACTACAATGAGCAGTTCTTC.